These T cell receptor beta chains were read from a single sample in a study of T cells in Graves' hyperthyroidism and ophthalmopathy. TCRdb re-derived calls from the multiplex PCR reads in MiXCR, one entry per CDR3 protein. The table lists approximately 95,000 distinct CDR3 sequences, about 37% of them singletons. Sequencing input: peripheral blood or thyroid tissue (not recorded which). The source is a woman in her thirties with Graves' hyperthyroidism. CDR3s include the opening cysteine and the closing phenylalanine or tryptophan. Each record gives: J gene, D gene, V gene, clone size, CDR3 protein, CDR3 DNA. D genes are given only for firm matches. Part of the rows lack a size; the others show once, few, many or a class for expanded clones.

TRBJ1-1	TRBD1	TRBV20-1	-	CSARKGQGALEAFF	TGCAGTGCTAGAAAAGGACAGGGGGCACTAGAAGCTTTCTTT
TRBJ2-5	-	TRBV11-3	many	CASSLSRDETQYF	TGTGCCAGCAGCTTAAGCAGGGACGAGACCCAGTACTTC
TRBJ2-7	-	TRBV20-1	many	CSASPVRRPYEQYF	TGCAGTGCTAGCCCCGTTCGGAGGCCCTACGAGCAGTACTTC
TRBJ2-7	-	TRBV5-1	many	CASSLFGREQYF	TGCGCCAGCAGCTTGTTCGGGCGGGAGCAGTACTTC
TRBJ2-7	TRBD2	TRBV2	many	CASRGGTSGPYEQYF	TGTGCCAGCAGGGGAGGGACTAGCGGTCCTTACGAGCAGTACTTC
TRBJ1-6	-	TRBV6-5	-	CASSGGNSPLHF	TGTGCCAGCAGTGGGGGTAATTCACCCCTCCACTTT
TRBJ2-5	-	TRBV27	many	CASSPPGRAQYF	TGTGCCAGCAGTCCCCCCGGGCGGGCCCAGTACTTC
TRBJ2-7	TRBD2	TRBV7-2	many	CASRDRRGGEQYF	TGTGCCAGCAGGGACCGGCGGGGGGGCGAGCAGTACTTC
TRBJ2-3	-	TRBV20-1	many	CSANVVASEADTQYF	TGCAGTGCTAACGTGGTTGCTAGCGAGGCAGATACGCAGTATTTT
TRBJ1-6	-	TRBV10-3	many	CAISAQGRPTSSYNSPLHF	TGTGCCATCAGTGCGCAGGGGAGACCAACGAGCTCCTATAATTCACCCCTCCACTTT
TRBJ1-6	-	TRBV7-2	many	CASSLRQGSPLHF	TGTGCCAGCAGCTTAAGGCAGGGTTCACCCCTCCACTTT
TRBJ2-7	TRBD2	TRBV5-6	many	CASSWQASGYEQYF	TGTGCCAGCAGCTGGCAGGCTAGCGGCTACGAGCAGTACTTC
TRBJ2-7	TRBD2	TRBV28	-	CASSRGLAGREQYF	TGTGCCAGCAGTCGCGGACTAGCGGGCCGCGAGCAGTACTTC
TRBJ2-2	TRBD1	TRBV7-9	many	CASSLSGGNTGELFF	TGTGCCAGCAGCTTGTCAGGGGGCAACACCGGGGAGCTGTTTTTT
TRBJ2-5	TRBD2	TRBV15	-	CATSRPGLRGQETQYF	TGTGCCACCAGCCGACCTGGATTGCGGGGGCAAGAGACCCAGTACTTC
TRBJ1-5	-	TRBV18	-	CASSPTDGYNQPQHF	TGTGCCAGCTCACCGACTGACGGATACAATCAGCCCCAGCATTTT
TRBJ1-1	TRBD1	TRBV15	-	CAVRDRGSTEAFF	TGTGCCGTCCGGGACAGGGGTAGTACTGAAGCTTTCTTT
TRBJ1-1	-	TRBV28	many	CASSSPGSGNTEAFF	TGTGCCAGCAGTTCACCGGGGTCGGGGAACACTGAAGCTTTCTTT
TRBJ1-2	-	TRBV29-1	-	CSVPPGTSASGYTF	TGCAGCGTCCCCCCCGGGACGTCGGCGTCTGGCTACACCTTC
TRBJ2-2	-	TRBV5-1	once	CASSLVGVGTGELSF	-
TRBJ2-7	TRBD1	TRBV5-1	many	CASSFSGQEQYF	TGCGCCAGCAGCTTTTCGGGACAGGAGCAGTACTTC
TRBJ1-1	-	TRBV10-2	-	CASSEMNTEAFF	TGCGCCAGCAGTGAGATGAACACTGAAGCTTTCTTT
TRBJ2-6	TRBD1	TRBV14	-	CASSPWSGQGLTF	TGTGCCAGCAGCCCGTGGTCTGGACAGGGCTTGACTTTC
TRBJ2-2	TRBD1	TRBV7-9	-	CASSLQQGGGELFF	TGTGCCAGCAGCTTACAACAGGGGGGCGGGGAGCTGTTTTTT
TRBJ1-2	-	TRBV7-9	-	CASSLGGRYGYTF	TGCGCCAGCAGCTTAGGTGGACGGTATGGCTACACTTTC
TRBJ2-3	TRBD1	TRBV7-9	few	CASSSKGGQGTDTQYF	TGTGCCAGCAGCTCAAAGGGCGGACAGGGCACAGATACGCAGTATTTT
TRBJ1-1	-	TRBV28	-	CASLRGGGDGTEAFF	TGTGCCAGCCTCCGGGGGGGTGGGGATGGCACTGAAGCTTTCTTT
TRBJ1-5	-	TRBV28	many	CASSSPPGMPQHF	TGTGCCAGCAGTTCCCCCCCGGGGATGCCCCAGCATTTT
TRBJ1-3	TRBD1	TRBV10-3	-	CAISANTGTGGNTIYF	TGTGCCATCAGTGCCAACACCGGGACAGGAGGAAACACCATATATTTT
TRBJ2-5	TRBD2	TRBV5-1	many	CASRDLAGEETQYF	TGCGCCAGCAGGGACCTAGCGGGAGAAGAGACCCAGTACTTC
TRBJ1-4	-	TRBV28	few	CARDVLFNEKLFF	TGTGCCAGGGACGTTTTGTTTAATGAAAAACTGTTTTTT
TRBJ1-2	-	TRBV28	many	CATTRSQFPYGYTF	TGTGCCACGACCAGGTCCCAGTTCCCCTATGGCTACACCTTC
TRBJ1-1	-	TRBV5-1	many	CASSNLNTEAFF	TGCGCCAGCAGTAACCTGAACACTGAAGCTTTCTTT
TRBJ1-6	TRBD1	TRBV20-1	-	CGARGTGRSANSPLHF	TGCGGTGCTAGAGGGACAGGGCGGTCGGCCAATTCACCCCTCCACTTT
TRBJ1-1	-	TRBV12-3/TRBV12-4	many	CASTQDVTEAFF	TGTGCCAGCACTCAAGATGTCACTGAAGCTTTCTTT
TRBJ2-3	-	TRBV7-9	-	CASSHWQDTQYF	TGTGCCAGCAGTCACTGGCAAGATACGCAGTATTTT
TRBJ1-1	-	TRBV5-1	many	CASSLAVGGPEAFF	TGCGCCAGCAGCTTGGCCGTCGGGGGGCCTGAAGCTTTCTTT
TRBJ1-2	TRBD1	TRBV15	-	CATTRDRLYGYTF	TGTGCCACCACTAGGGACAGGCTCTATGGCTACACCTTC